The 10 T cell receptor beta chains in this list originate from one sample, sequenced in a study of CD8 T cells in Susac syndrome. Random hexamers were used to reverse transcribe about 0.5 to 1 ug of RNA. MiXCR was run by TCRdb on the immunoSEQ multiplex PCR reads, yielding one entry per CDR3 protein. Altogether hundreds of thousands of distinct CDR3 sequences are present, less than 96% being singletons, with the ten largest covering 0.095% to 0.12%. Sequencing was performed on CD4+ T cells from PBMCs. The receptors stem from a human donor with Susac syndrome.

The chain couples TRBV4-2 to TRBJ2-3; D perhaps matches TRBD2 (7 bases). This CDR3 comprises 16 residues. With 0 bases removed from V and 0 bases from J, the gap between germline ends came to 10 bases. The germline V gene has CDR1 LGHNA and CDR2 YNFKEQ. CDR3 bases: TGTGCCAGCAGCCAAGAACGGGGGGCTAGCACAGATACGCAGTATTTT. It codes for CASSQERGASTDTQYF.

The rearrangement links TRBV6-2 or TRBV6-3 to TRBJ2-1; D might be TRBD2 (6 bases). Trimming removed 7 bases at V and 4 bases at J, with 17 bases between. CDR3 length equals 15 residues. In germline, CDR1 is MNHEY, CDR2 SVGEGT. CDR3: CASTSPAGSYNEQFF. The CDR3 DNA reads TGTGCCAGCACCTCCCCGGCGGGATCGTACAATGAGCAGTTCTTC.

The chain combines TRBV5-1 with TRBJ1-2; TRBD1 is a possible D gene (5 bases). The V end lost 5 bases, the J end lost 8 bases, and 19 bases lay between the germline ends. The CDR3 sequence is 14 residues long. Germline CDR1 and CDR2: SGHRS and YFSETQ. The CDR3 DNA is TGCGCCAGCAGTGAAGGGACGTTTGGAAACGGCTACACCTTC. This sequence encodes CASSEGTFGNGYTF.

This chain uses TRBV7-2 with TRBJ2-4; the D is unclear. The CDR3 totals 13 residues. In germline, CDR1 is SGHTA, CDR2 FQGNSA. Deletions cut 5 bases from V and 8 bases from J, with 13 bases between. The CDR3 DNA follows: TGTGCCAGCAGCGCAAGTACTCCGGACATTCAGTACTTC. It codes for CASSASTPDIQYF.

This chain uses TRBV21-1 with TRBJ1-2; the table assigns TRBD1, which was not confirmed against the DNA. TRBV21-1 is designated a pseudogene. The CDR3 has 17 amino acids. The CDR3 spells CASSKKGERGRFYGYTF. For the CDR3, the DNA is TGTGCCAGCAGCAAGAAGGGAGAGAGGGGGCGCTTCTATGGCTACACCTTC.

This chain uses TRBV12-3 or TRBV12-4 with TRBJ1-2; D perhaps matches TRBD1 (6 bases). The CDR3 sequence is 14 residues long. Trimming pared 5 bases from V and 6 bases from J, leaving 16 bases between. The CDR3 region is CASSPQQGLHGYTF. DNA of the CDR3: TGTGCCAGCAGTCCACAACAGGGCTTGCATGGCTACACCTTC.

This chain joins TRBV18 and TRBJ2-3; 9 positions agree with TRBD2. Germline V gene data show CDR1 as KGHSH and CDR2 as LQKENI. The CDR3 is 15 residues long. The J segment lost 4 bases and the V segment lost 2 bases, leaving 4 bases of the junction unmatched. The CDR3 sequence is CASSPSAGGADTQYF. CDR3 DNA sequence: TGTGCCAGCTCACCAAGCGCGGGAGGGGCAGATACGCAGTATTTT.

The V and J genes are TRBV5-1 and TRBJ2-6; TRBD1 agrees at 8 bases. This CDR3 comprises 18 residues. Germline V gene sequence: CDR1 SGHRS, CDR2 YFSETQ. J gave up 0 bases and V 4 bases, and 9 bases lay outside the gene matches. Written as DNA, the CDR3 is TGCGCCAGCAGCACCGGACAGGGCCCCTCCTCTGGGGCCAACGTCCTGACTTTC. Its translation: CASSTGQGPSSGANVLTF. The variable domain in full, with the rest retrieved from reference TRBV5-1 and TRBJ2-6, is KAGVTQTPRYLIKTRGQQVTLSCSPISGHRSVSWYQQTPGQGLQFLFEYFSETQRNKGNFPGRFSGRQFSNSRSEMNVSTLELGDSALYLCASSTGQGPSSGANVLTFGAGSRLTVL.

V usage is TRBV6-5 and J usage is TRBJ2-2, with 8 bases lining up with TRBD1. CDR3 length equals 13 residues. V gave up 6 bases and J gave up 9 bases; unmatched junction bases: 6. Germline V gene data show CDR1 as MNHEY and CDR2 as SVGAGI. The CDR3 is CASSRGQGRELFF. DNA for the CDR3: TGTGCCAGCAGCCGAGGACAGGGAAGGGAGCTGTTTTTT.

This chain connects TRBV15 to TRBJ2-1; a weak D match, TRBD1 (5 bases). The CDR3 is made up of 15 amino acids. The V end was cut by 1 base, the J end by 0 bases, with 7 bases between. Germline CDR1 and CDR2: LNHNV and YYDKDF (reference sequence). The CDR3: CATSRARDSYNEQFF. For the CDR3, the DNA is TGTGCCACCAGCAGAGCCAGGGACTCCTACAATGAGCAGTTCTTC.